This T cell receptor (beta chain) was sequenced during a study of tumor-infiltrating lymphocytes in primary liver carcinoma. Joint extraction of RNA and DNA used roughly 19-32 mg of bulk tissue that was unsorted. The CDR3 covers 13 residues. The V and J ends lost 2 bases and 7 bases respectively, with 11 bases between them. The input was approximately 500 ng total RNA; TCR beta cDNA was made from it with a constant-region primer. Library construction for TCR beta comprised three nested multiplex PCR rounds performed with slightly modified ARM-PCR. The study ran its first two PCR rounds for around 10 cycles each, using TRBV1-TRBV30 forward primers and a C-beta reverse primer. TCRdb reprocessed the multiplex PCR reads with MiXCR, giving one entry per CDR3 protein. The table includes roughly 23,000 distinct CDR3 sequences, approximately 70% detected once. With respect to this clonotype: Its antigen is not known.

Findings and caveats of the study: Tumors carried a top-250-clone fraction significantly exceeding that of blood (p = 0.039).

The receptor was isolated from a man aged 35 to 55 with primary liver carcinoma and hepatitis B virus infection. The rearrangement joins TRBV12-3 or TRBV12-4 to TRBJ2-5; the D gene is possibly TRBD2 (5 bases). Sequenced: liver tumor tissue from sampling region 1. Stated subset: tumor region T1, superior pole. DNA for the CDR3: TGTGCCAGCAGTTTAACGACTGGAGGGACCCAGTACTTC. Encoded protein: CASSLTTGGTQYF.